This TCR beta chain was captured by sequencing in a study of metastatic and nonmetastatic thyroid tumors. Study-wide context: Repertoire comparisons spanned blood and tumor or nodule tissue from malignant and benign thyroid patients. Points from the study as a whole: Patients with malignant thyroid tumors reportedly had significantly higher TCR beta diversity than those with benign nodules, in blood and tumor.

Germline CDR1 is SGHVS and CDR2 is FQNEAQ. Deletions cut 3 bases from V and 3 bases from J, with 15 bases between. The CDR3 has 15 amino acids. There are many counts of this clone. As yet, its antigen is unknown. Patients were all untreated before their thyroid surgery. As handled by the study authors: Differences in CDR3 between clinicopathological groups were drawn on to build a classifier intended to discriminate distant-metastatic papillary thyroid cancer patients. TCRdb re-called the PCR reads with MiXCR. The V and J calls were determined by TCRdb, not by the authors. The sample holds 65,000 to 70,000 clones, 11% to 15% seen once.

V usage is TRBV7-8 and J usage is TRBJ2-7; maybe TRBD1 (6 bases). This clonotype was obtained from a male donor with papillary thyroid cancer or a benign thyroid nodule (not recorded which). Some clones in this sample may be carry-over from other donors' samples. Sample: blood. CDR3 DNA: TGTGCCAGCAGCTTGGGAGACAGGATCTACTACGAGCAGTACTTC. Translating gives CASSLGDRIYYEQYF.